This T cell receptor beta chain was observed in a study of identical twins. The study's findings and limits: Invariant cells of the MAIT and iNKT types might have partly distorted the zero-insertion analyses. The more abundant beta clonotypes in cord blood had fewer insertions, and memory repertoires did not show this.

The germline CDR1 and CDR2 sequences are SEHNR and FQNEAQ (reference sequence). The CDR3 spans 15 residues. Each cDNA held unique molecular identifiers, and template switching gave it a universal primer site. Via MiXCR, TCRdb re-called the 5' RACE reads, giving one row per CDR3 protein. The sample lists 1,800,000 or so distinct CDR3 sequences, about 31% seen once, with less than 0.35% in the top ten. The sample holds a few counts of this clonotype. Its target is not known. The genes are TRBV7-9 and TRBJ2-4; 7 bases fit TRBD2. The J call could be wrong; TRBJ2-7 is a better fit for the DNA end. The sequence came from a newborn girl in good health. Material: cord blood. The CDR3 is CASSSTSEPSPEQYF. For the CDR3, the DNA is TGTGCCAGCAGCTCTACTAGCGAGCCCTCCCCCGAGCAGTACTTC.